The 20 T cell receptor beta chains below were found in one sample sequenced in a study of cytomegalovirus exposure and HLA in healthy donors. PCR primers comprised 60 Vbeta and 13 Jbeta primers. The method was immunoSEQ multiplex PCR; TCRdb's version includes in-frame clones alone and lacks a portion of them. Found here are tens of thousands of clones; the top ten clones hold around 4.2%. Material: PBMCs. Source of these receptors: a woman aged 40-49 years in good health and CMV-seropositive.

The CDR3 nucleotides read TGCAGTGCTAGAAGCCGGGAGACCCAGTACTTC. This encodes CSARSRETQYF. V usage is TRBV20-1 and J usage is TRBJ2-5; D unclear. The CDR3 totals 11 residues. The germline CDR1 and CDR2 sequences are DFQATT and SNEGSKA (reference sequence). The V gene lost 2 bases and the J gene lost 5 bases, with 6 bases spanning the gap.

The chain carries TRBV25-1 and TRBJ2-7; 10 bases line up with TRBD2. Germline V lookup: CDR1 MGHDK, CDR2 SYGVNS. This CDR3 spans 14 amino acids. The J segment lost 7 bases and the V segment lost 4 bases, leaving 7 bases of the junction unmatched. The CDR3 nucleotides are TGTGCCAGCAGTGCGCTAGCGGGAGTGACGGAGCAGTACTTC. Translation gives CASSALAGVTEQYF.

The chain joins TRBV4-1 to TRBJ1-4; D remains ambiguous. Germline CDR1 reads MGHRA; CDR2 reads YSYEKL. V was shortened by 4 bases and J by 6 bases, with 27 bases between the two germline ends. The CDR3 consists of 19 residues. The CDR3 DNA is TGCGCCAGCAGCCCCACAATCCTTACGGAGTCGCGGCGGGATGAAAAACTGTTTTTT. Translation gives CASSPTILTESRRDEKLFF.

The genes are TRBV2 and TRBJ2-2, with 7 bases fitting TRBD1. Unmatched junction bases numbered 5, after V lost 6 bases and J lost 1 base. CDR1 SNHLY and CDR2 FYNNEI come from the germline V gene. The CDR3 has 15 amino acids. CDR3 DNA sequence: TGTGCCAGCAGCCGACAGGGAAGGAACACCGGGGAGCTGTTTTTT. It is translated as CASSRQGRNTGELFF.

The chain's CDR3 is CASSYKTEAFF. The DNA of the CDR3 is TGTGCCAGCAGCTACAAGACAGAAGCTTTCTTT. The chain recombines TRBV11-1 with TRBJ1-1, with D unresolved. Germline V gene sequence: CDR1 SGHAT, CDR2 FQDESV (reference sequence). V was pared by 4 bases and J by 8 bases, with 8 bases between. This CDR3 spans 11 amino acids.

The chain uses TRBV27 and TRBJ1-2, with D possibly TRBD1 on 5 matching bases. The germline V gene has CDR1 MNHEY and CDR2 SMNVEV (reference sequence). The germline V and J ends were trimmed by 2 bases and 4 bases, with 8 bases remaining between them. This CDR3 has 13 residues. The chain's CDR3 is CASSLDSLYGYTF. The CDR3 nucleotides are TGTGCCAGCAGTTTAGACAGCCTCTATGGCTACACCTTC.

The chain links TRBV6-1 to TRBJ1-1; D unclear. Germline CDR1 MNHNS, CDR2 SASEGT. V was clipped by 4 bases and J by 3 bases, with 9 bases between them. This CDR3 comprises 13 residues. The CDR3, as DNA: TGTGCCAGCAGTGCAACGGAGGACACTGAAGCTTTCTTT. Translation gives CASSATEDTEAFF.

The chain employs TRBV7-6 and TRBJ2-7, with 7 bases fitting TRBD2. The CDR3 contains 16 residues. After removal of 0 bases from V and 7 bases from J, the junction contained 12 bases not matched to a gene. Germline CDR1 reads SGHVS; CDR2 reads FNYEAQ. In DNA, the CDR3 is TGTGCCAGCAGCTTAGCGGGGGGGGGAAGCCTACGGGAGCAGTACTTC. As protein: CASSLAGGGSLREQYF.

V is TRBV6-5 and J is TRBJ2-2, with a tentative D call TRBD1 (6 bases). CDR3 length: 12 amino acids. V was clipped by 6 bases and J by 9 bases, with 11 bases between them. The germline CDR1 and CDR2 sequences are MNHEY and SVGAGI. CDR3 DNA sequence: TGTGCCAGCAGACGCCAGGGGCGGGAGCTGTTTTTT. It codes for CASRRQGRELFF.

The chain uses TRBV2 and TRBJ2-1, with TRBD1 matching 9 bases. This CDR3 is built from 12 residues. Germline loops: CDR1 SNHLY, CDR2 FYNNEI. Losses at the gene ends were 7 bases for V and 8 bases for J; bases not matched to a gene: 3. The CDR3 DNA follows: TGTGCCAGCAAGGGACAGGGTGATGAGCAGTTCTTC. Translation gives CASKGQGDEQFF.

The chain links TRBV19 to TRBJ1-4, with 9 bases matching TRBD1. Germline CDR1 is LNHDA and CDR2 is SQIVND (reference sequence). This CDR3 is 16 amino acids long. V trimming: 3 bases; J trimming: 6 bases; junction bases outside the gene matches: 8. CDR3 residues: CASSIRQGVGDEKLFF. The DNA for the CDR3 is TGTGCCAGTAGTATCCGACAGGGGGTGGGGGATGAAAAACTGTTTTTT.

As concerns this clone: One end of the junction is discordant with germline, which a read error may explain. The rearrangement uses TRBV6-5 and TRBJ1-3, with D perhaps TRBD1 (5 bases). The CDR3 consists of 15 residues. CDR1 is MNHEY, CDR2 SVGAGI, per germline. The CDR3: CASSYSGQYGNNIYF. CDR3 DNA: TGTGCCAGCAGTTACTCGGGGCAGTATGGAAACAACATATATTTT.

The V gene is TRBV14, the J gene TRBJ2-5, with D maybe TRBD1 (6 bases). Germline assignment: CDR1 SGHDN and CDR2 FVKESK. V was cut by 3 bases and J by 1 base, with 9 bases left in between. CDR3 size: 14 residues. The CDR3 DNA reads as TGTGCCAGCAGCCATAAGGACAGCCAAGAGACCCAGTACTTC. Translation: CASSHKDSQETQYF.

The chain combines TRBV27 with TRBJ1-3; D gene ambiguous. The V end lost 4 bases, the J end lost 0 bases, and 4 bases lay between the germline ends. From germline, CDR1 is MNHEY and CDR2 SMNVEV (reference sequence). The CDR3 contains 13 residues. This CDR3 reads CASSSFSGNTIYF. The DNA of the CDR3 is TGTGCCAGCAGTTCCTTCTCTGGAAACACCATATATTTT.

For this clone: Distinct nucleotide sequences in the sample also encode this CDR3. The chain carries TRBV18 and TRBJ1-1; no definite D call. CDR1 and CDR2 (germline): KGHSH, LQKENI. This CDR3 region has 13 residues. Deletions cut 4 bases from V and 1 base from J, with 7 bases between. CDR3 protein: CASSLQKNTEAFF. CDR3 bases: TGTGCCAGCTCACTCCAAAAGAACACTGAAGCTTTCTTT.

This rearrangement joins TRBV6-5 to TRBJ1-1, with a possible D match to TRBD1 (5 bases). V lost 4 bases and J lost 4, with 10 bases in between. Per germline, CDR1 MNHEY and CDR2 SVGAGI. This CDR3 region has 13 residues. The CDR3: CASSLGPSTEAFF. The CDR3 nucleotides are TGTGCCAGCAGTTTGGGGCCAAGCACTGAAGCTTTCTTT.

The chain carries TRBV4-1 and TRBJ1-5; tentative D call: TRBD1 (5 bases). V lost 2 bases, J lost 4 bases, and 12 bases lay in between. This CDR3 region has 15 residues. Germline values: CDR1 MGHRA, CDR2 YSYEKL. The CDR3, as DNA: TGCGCCAGCAGCCAACTCAGGGATGGGAATCAGCCCCAGCATTTT. Translation: CASSQLRDGNQPQHF.

With regard to this clone: Compared with germline, one end of the junction differs, possibly owing to a read error. The sample carries other DNA sequences with the same CDR3. The chain employs TRBV30 and TRBJ1-6, with no clear D. The CDR3 runs to 13 residues. Germline values: CDR1 GTSNPN, CDR2 SVGIG (reference sequence). The CDR3 sequence is CAWSSGNNSPLHF. The CDR3 nucleotides read TGTGCCTGGAGTTCCGGGAATAATTCACCCCTACACTTT.

This chain joins TRBV27 and TRBJ1-4; no definite D call. CDR3 length: 14 residues. Germline CDR1 and CDR2: MNHEY and SMNVEV (reference sequence). Deletions cut 7 bases from V and 0 bases from J, with 9 bases between. CDR3 sequence reads: CASTDGATNEKLFF. CDR3 DNA sequence: TGTGCCAGCACGGACGGGGCAACTAATGAAAAACTGTTTTTT.

V and J are TRBV19 and TRBJ2-1, with TRBD1 matching 8 bases. Per the germline V gene, CDR1 is LNHDA and CDR2 is SQIVND (reference sequence). V shed 3 bases and J 4 bases; nucleotides not matched to a gene: 8. The CDR3 is made up of 16 amino acids. The DNA for the CDR3 is TGTGCCAGTAGTATTACCGGGACAGGAAAGTACAATGAGCAGTTCTTC. Translated, it gives CASSITGTGKYNEQFF.